This T cell receptor (beta chain) was found in a study of post-analysis software for immune sequencing data. Study-level information: Multiple sclerosis in the patients followed relapsing-remitting, secondary progressive and progressive-relapsing courses. Study-wide findings and caveats: Multiple sclerosis patients showed significantly lower normalized Chao1 diversity than controls did. With F measure, samples from one preparation batch clustered together strongly. Comparison of patients with controls showed five TRBV segments more frequent in patients, TRBV5-6, TRBV5-1 and TRBV20-1 among them.

As regards this clonotype: Its antigen is unknown.

Tagging with unique molecular identifiers was a feature of the TCR beta cDNA libraries. Using its own MiXCR run on the PCR reads, TCRdb lists one record per CDR3 protein. The sample contains roughly 650,000 distinct CDR3 sequences, 59% of which appear only once. The CDR3 spans 18 residues. Looked up from germline, CDR1 is MGHDK and CDR2 is SYGVNS. Germline trimming cut 3 bases from V and 1 base from J; bases unmatched to any gene: 10. This chain uses TRBV25-1 with TRBJ2-1, with 9 bases lining up with TRBD1. Sequences were obtained from blood. This clonotype originated in a girl aged 2 to 9 with multiple sclerosis. The CDR3 DNA reads as TGTGCCAGCAGTGATACACTCCCCGGGACAGGGTCCTACAATGAGCAGTTCTTC. Protein: CASSDTLPGTGSYNEQFF.